What follows describes a single TCR beta chain. What it binds is unknown. Sequencing relied on immunoSEQ assay v3.0, run at survey level. Generated by immunoSEQ multiplex PCR, the TCRdb table keeps only in-frame clones and is missing some. The sample includes roughly 30,000 clones, roughly 84% of them seen just once. This record belongs to a study of long-term antiretroviral therapy in people with HIV. Study observations and caveats: ART was followed by higher diversity that remained below transplant donor controls. Dominance of pre-ART expanded clones persisted, fluctuating and often declining after ART.

Specimen: unsorted PBMCs, collected 0.8 years after starting antiretroviral therapy. This receptor was obtained from a woman in her 30s with HIV.

CDR3 DNA sequence: TGTGCCAGTAGTATAGTGGGGATCTCCAATCAGCCCCAGCATTTT. Residues: CASSIVGISNQPQHF. The chain joins TRBV19 to TRBJ1-5; no reliable D call. The CDR3 has 15 amino acids. Germline CDR1 LNHDA, CDR2 SQIVND (reference sequence). With 1 base removed from V and 3 bases from J, the gap between germline ends came to 10 bases.